Sequencing of this TCR beta chain was carried out in a study of blood T cell repertoires in COVID-19. Measured with immunoSEQ multiplex PCR; TCRdb has only the in-frame clones, and not every one. Among around 64,000 clones, roughly 89% were seen once, and the ten largest hold approximately 20%. CDR1 is MGHRA, CDR2 YSYEKL, per germline. V lost 1 base and J 8 bases, leaving 8 bases between the germline ends. There are 12 residues in the CDR3. V is TRBV4-1 and J is TRBJ1-1; D not resolved. The sequenced sample consisted of peripheral blood. The clonotype was recovered from a woman over 75 with acute or convalescent COVID-19. CDR3 sequence (DNA): TGCGCCAGCAGCCAAGTACGGGAGGAAGCTTTCTTT. This translates into CASSQVREEAFF.